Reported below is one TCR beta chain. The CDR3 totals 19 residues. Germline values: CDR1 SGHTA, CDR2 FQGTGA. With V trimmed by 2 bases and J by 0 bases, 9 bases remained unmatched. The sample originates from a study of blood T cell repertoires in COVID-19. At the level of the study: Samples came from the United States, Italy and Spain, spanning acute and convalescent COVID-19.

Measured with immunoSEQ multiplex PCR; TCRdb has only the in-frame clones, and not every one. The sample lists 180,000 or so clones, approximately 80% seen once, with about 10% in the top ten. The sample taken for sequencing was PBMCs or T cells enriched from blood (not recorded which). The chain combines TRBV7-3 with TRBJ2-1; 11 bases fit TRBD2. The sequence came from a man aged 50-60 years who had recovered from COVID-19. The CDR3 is CASSLWASGGRSSYNEQFF. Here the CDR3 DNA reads TGTGCCAGCAGCTTATGGGCTAGCGGGGGGAGGAGCTCCTACAATGAGCAGTTCTTC.